This T cell receptor (beta chain) was sequenced for a study of shared clonotypes between healthy human individuals. Findings and caveats of the study: A handful of donors held about 4.5% of naive CD4 clonotypes in common.

Points on this clone: What it binds is not known.

TCRdb keeps only in-frame clones here, not all; method: immunoSEQ multiplex PCR. Found here are millions of clones, about 93% of them singletons; the top ten hold more than 1.5%. Germline CDR1 SGHNT, CDR2 YENEEA. After removal of 5 bases from V and 6 bases from J, the junction contained 8 bases not matched to a gene. The CDR3 extends over 16 amino acids. CD45RO negativity and positive selection for CCR7 defined naive CD8 cells, a population that excluded terminally differentiated effector memory CD45RA+ cells. What was sequenced was naive CD8+ T cells from PBMCs. The chain employs TRBV11-3 and TRBJ2-2; 11 nucleotides agree with TRBD1. The receptor comes from a man aged 18 to 30 in good health. Some clones in this sample may be carry-over from other donors' samples. CDR3 coding DNA: TGTGCCAGCAGCACACGGGACAGGGGGACCCCCGGGGAGCTGTTTTTT. This encodes CASSTRDRGTPGELFF.